Listed below are T cell receptor beta chains from one sample, sequenced in a study of blood T cell repertoires in COVID-19. The protocol was immunoSEQ multiplex PCR, while the TCRdb copy is restricted to in-frame clones and leaves out a portion. Of tens of thousands of clones in the sample, 65% to 85% were seen once. The sample was peripheral blood. These receptors were obtained from a man aged 45 to 65 with active COVID-19. The CDR3 runs from the conserved cysteine through the conserved F or W. Each record gives: V gene, J gene, CDR3 protein.

>TRBV2|TRBJ1-4
CASNGALDEKLFF
>TRBV27|TRBJ2-3
CASSPQGSSTDTQYF
>TRBV23-1|TRBJ1-4
CASHTGGQEEKLFF
>TRBV14|TRBJ2-2
CASSQDTAGGTGELFF
>TRBV15|TRBJ2-3
CATSETHGGLRDTQYF
>TRBV7-2|TRBJ2-6
CASSFGGLSGANVLTF
>TRBV5-4|TRBJ2-7
CASSLERDYDEQYF
>TRBV15|TRBJ2-7
CATSRADREGNEQYF
>TRBV19|TRBJ2-1
CASSGGTSGVDEQFF
>TRBV28|TRBJ2-7
CASSSSLYEQYF